A selection of T cell receptor beta chains follows, all from one sample in a study of OX40 agonist ivuxolimab in advanced cancers. Assay: immunoSEQ multiplex PCR; the TCRdb copy retains only in-frame clones and omits some. In the table there are 60,000 to 95,000 clones, about 92% of which are singletons. The sample was CD4+ or CD8+ T cells sorted from blood, taken in a trial of the OX40 agonist ivuxolimab. These receptors originate from an adult with an advanced solid tumor such as melanoma, head and neck, liver or kidney cancer. Each CDR3 is given with its conserved first and last residue. D genes are given only for firm matches. Rows give clone size only sometimes, using once, few, many, or a class for an expanded clone.

CDR3 length	D gene	V gene	clone size	J gene	CDR3 protein	CDR3 DNA
10	.	TRBV29-1	.	TRBJ1-1	CSVLGTEAFF	TGCAGCGTTCTGGGAACTGAAGCTTTCTTT
15	TRBD2	TRBV7-2	.	TRBJ2-1	CASSLREGLAGVLFF	TGTGCCAGCAGCTTAAGAGAGGGACTAGCGGGAGTGCTGTTCTTC
15	.	TRBV5-1	.	TRBJ2-1	CASSFDSRVLDEQFF	TGCGCCAGCAGCTTCGACTCCAGGGTGTTGGATGAGCAGTTCTTC
14	.	TRBV29-1	.	TRBJ2-6	CSAAQDAGANVLTF	TGCAGCGCCGCCCAGGACGCTGGGGCCAACGTCCTGACTTTC
16	TRBD2	TRBV7-9	.	TRBJ2-2	CASSLGLAGAYGELFF	TGTGCCAGCAGCTTAGGACTAGCGGGAGCGTACGGGGAGCTGTTTTTT
15	TRBD1	TRBV5-5	.	TRBJ2-7	CASSGRTGAVDEQYF	TGTGCCAGCAGCGGAAGGACAGGGGCAGTAGACGAGCAGTACTTC
14	.	TRBV6-4	.	TRBJ2-2	CASSDSNRAGELFF	TGTGCCAGCAGTGACTCCAACAGGGCCGGGGAGCTGTTTTTT
15	TRBD1	TRBV5-1	.	TRBJ2-1	CASSLAGQGASEQFF	TGCGCCAGCAGCTTGGCCGGACAGGGGGCGAGTGAGCAGTTCTTC
15	.	TRBV11-2	.	TRBJ2-5	CASSSARGSQETQYF	TGTGCCAGCAGCTCAGCTCGGGGTTCTCAAGAGACCCAGTACTTC
18	.	TRBV5-4	.	TRBJ2-6	CASSRGGPGRTGANVLTF	TGTGCCAGCAGCAGGGGAGGTCCAGGCCGGACTGGGGCCAACGTCCTGACTTTC
16	TRBD2	TRBV29-1	.	TRBJ2-5	CSVRGLAGGWLETQYF	TGCAGCGTGCGTGGACTAGCGGGGGGGTGGTTGGAGACCCAGTACTTC
16	TRBD2	TRBV5-5	.	TRBJ2-5	CASIPSWTSGQETQYF	TGTGCCAGCATCCCGAGCTGGACTAGCGGCCAAGAGACCCAGTACTTC
12	.	TRBV28	.	TRBJ2-7	CASSFRLYEQYF	TGTGCCAGCAGTTTTCGGCTCTACGAGCAGTACTTC
15	TRBD1	TRBV25-1	few	TRBJ1-1	CASMRTGASNTEAFF	TGTGCCAGCATGAGGACAGGGGCTTCGAACACTGAAGCTTTCTTT
15	TRBD1	TRBV19	.	TRBJ1-5	CASSFRTGFNQPQHF	TGTGCCAGTAGTTTCCGGACAGGATTCAATCAGCCCCAGCATTTT
15	TRBD2	TRBV5-1	.	TRBJ2-1	CASSLVVAGANEQFF	TGCGCCAGCAGCTTGGTAGTAGCGGGAGCAAATGAGCAGTTCTTC
16	TRBD2	TRBV5-1	.	TRBJ2-5	CASTGPSGGSQETQYF	TGCGCCAGCACCGGGCCGAGCGGGGGGTCTCAAGAGACCCAGTACTTC
11	.	TRBV5-1	.	TRBJ2-7	CASSSEYEQYF	TGCGCCAGCAGCTCAGAATACGAGCAGTACTTC
13	TRBD2	TRBV5-6	.	TRBJ2-5	CASSFRGGETQYF	TGTGCCAGCAGCTTTCGGGGGGGAGAGACCCAGTACTTC
15	TRBD1	TRBV7-9	.	TRBJ2-7	CASSSNRGSSYEQYF	TGTGCCAGCAGCTCCAACAGGGGAAGCTCCTACGAGCAGTACTTC
14	.	TRBV5-1	.	TRBJ2-3	CASSFRDSTDTQYF	TGCGCCAGCAGCTTCAGGGATAGCACAGATACGCAGTATTTT
12	TRBD1	TRBV29-1	.	TRBJ1-2	CSVGTGNYGYTF	TGCAGCGTAGGGACAGGGAACTATGGCTACACCTTC
12	.	TRBV7-2	.	TRBJ2-7	CASSWWGAEQYF	TGTGCCAGCAGCTGGTGGGGGGCCGAGCAGTACTTC
15	.	TRBV6-5	.	TRBJ1-4	CASSYAGRTNEKLFF	TGTGCCAGCAGTTACGCGGGGCGGACTAATGAAAAACTGTTTTTT
14	.	TRBV7-9	.	TRBJ1-3	CASSFGGSGNTIYF	TGTGCCAGCAGCTTCGGCGGTTCTGGAAACACCATATATTTT
17	TRBD2	TRBV7-6	.	TRBJ2-5	CASSLIGLAGVQETQYF	TGTGCCAGCAGCTTAATCGGGCTAGCGGGAGTCCAAGAGACCCAGTACTTC
14	.	TRBV7-9	.	TRBJ2-1	CASSPRVDYNEQFF	TGTGCCAGCAGCCCTCGTGTAGACTACAATGAGCAGTTCTTC
14	.	TRBV6-1	.	TRBJ2-2	CASSVQGYTGELFF	TGTGCCAGCAGTGTGCAGGGGTACACCGGGGAGCTGTTTTTT
12	.	TRBV7-9	.	TRBJ2-5	CASSLMQETQYF	TGTGCCAGCAGCTTGATGCAAGAGACCCAGTACTTC
15	TRBD1	TRBV19	.	TRBJ1-5	CASSPGQGSNQPQHF	TGTGCCAGTAGTCCGGGACAGGGGAGCAATCAGCCCCAGCATTTT
15	TRBD2	TRBV7-2	.	TRBJ2-1	CASTSGAGSYNEQFF	TGTGCCAGCACCTCAGGAGCGGGATCCTACAATGAGCAGTTCTTC
13	TRBD1	TRBV28	.	TRBJ2-7	CASKGQETYEQYF	TGTGCCAGCAAGGGACAGGAGACCTACGAGCAGTACTTC
15	.	TRBV5-1	few	TRBJ2-2	CATKPTALYTGELFF	TGCGCCACCAAGCCGACAGCCCTCTACACCGGGGAGCTGTTTTTT
13	.	TRBV10-3	.	TRBJ2-1	CAISESGMDEQFF	TGTGCCATCAGTGAGTCTGGCATGGATGAGCAGTTCTTC
14	TRBD1	TRBV6-1	.	TRBJ1-4	CASDSGTGPEKLFF	TGTGCCAGCGATTCCGGGACAGGGCCTGAAAAACTGTTTTTT
16	TRBD2	TRBV19	once	TRBJ2-5	CASSTTSGGYQETQYF	TGTGCCAGTAGTACCACTAGCGGGGGCTACCAAGAGACCCAGTACTTC
11	.	TRBV2	.	TRBJ1-1	CASILNTEAFF	TGTGCCAGCATCCTGAACACTGAAGCTTTCTTT
17	.	TRBV5-1	.	TRBJ1-5	CASSQTAVDSLNQPQHF	TGCGCCAGCAGCCAAACAGCCGTGGACAGTCTCAATCAGCCCCAGCATTTT
14	TRBD1	TRBV28	.	TRBJ1-2	CASSSGQGAGGYTF	TGTGCCAGCAGTTCGGGGCAGGGGGCTGGCGGCTACACCTTC
15	.	TRBV9	.	TRBJ2-5	CASSAGDPVQETQYF	TGTGCCAGCAGCGCGGGAGATCCGGTCCAAGAGACCCAGTACTTC
14	.	TRBV19	.	TRBJ1-6	CASTQRRANSPLHF	TGTGCCAGTACCCAGAGGAGGGCCAATTCACCCCTCCACTTT